The clone carrying this TCR beta chain occurred once. One junction end does not reproduce the germline sequence, and a read error may be involved. A primer matching the constant region was used to make TCR beta cDNA from approximately 0.55 ug of total RNA. Three nested multiplex PCR rounds of slightly modified ARM-PCR generated TCR beta libraries. The study ran its first two PCR rounds for around 9 cycles each, using TRBV1-TRBV30 forward primers and a C-beta reverse primer. From the multiplex PCR reads, TCRdb called clonotypes with MiXCR, one entry per CDR3 protein. The data hold around 330,000 distinct CDR3 sequences, with 65% observed a single time. This CDR3 is built from 14 residues. Germline loops: CDR1 MNHEY, CDR2 SVGAGI. For blood RNA, unsorted whole blood served as the source, and germline DNA was extracted too. Presurgery, around 3.9 milliliters of peripheral blood were collected. The data are from a study of tumor-infiltrating lymphocytes in primary liver carcinoma.

This sequence originates from a man aged 35 to 55 with primary liver carcinoma and hepatitis B virus infection. This chain joins TRBV6-5 and TRBJ2-1; tentative D call: TRBD2 (6 bases). The sample was peripheral blood. The CDR3: CASNAAEGCNEQSF. In nucleotides, the CDR3 is TGCGCCAGCAATGCCGCGGAGGGTTGCAATGAGCAGTCCTTC.